Listed here are 10 T cell receptor beta chains from one sample, sequenced in a study of CD8 T cells in ankylosing spondylitis. Via MiXCR, TCRdb re-called the 5' RACE reads, giving one row per CDR3 protein. Among 55,000 or so distinct CDR3 sequences listed, approximately 7.4% were seen once. Sequencing was done on a sample of blood, either unsorted or a sorted T cell fraction (not recorded which). These receptors were taken from a female donor with ankylosing spondylitis or in good health (not recorded which).

The chain joins TRBV5-1 to TRBJ2-1; TRBD1 agrees at 11 bases. The CDR3 covers 15 residues. In germline, CDR1 is SGHRS, CDR2 YFSETQ. V lost 3 bases to trimming and J lost 5 bases; unmatched junction nucleotides: 4. This CDR3 reads CASSSRTGGNNEQFF. DNA for the CDR3: TGCGCCAGCAGCTCCCGGACAGGGGGCAACAATGAGCAGTTCTTC.

The gene calls are TRBV12-3 or TRBV12-4 and TRBJ2-1; 9 bases map to TRBD1. The CDR3 totals 15 residues. J lost 5 bases, V lost 6 bases, and 8 bases had no gene match. The CDR3 nucleotides read TGTGCCAGCAGCCTTGGACAGGGGAGAGACAATGAGCAGTTCTTC. It is translated as CASSLGQGRDNEQFF.

This clonotype showed up many times. The rearrangement links TRBV28 to TRBJ2-7, with D possibly matching TRBD1 (5 bases). The CDR3 sequence is 14 residues long. Trimming removed 3 bases from V and 6 bases from J, with 15 bases in between. CDR1 is MDHEN and CDR2 is SYDVKM in the germline V gene. CDR3 amino acids: CASSFTLTVSEQYF. The CDR3, as DNA: TGTGCCAGCAGTTTCACCTTGACAGTGTCCGAGCAGTACTTC.

This clonotype was observed many times. The chain recombines TRBV20-1 with TRBJ1-5, with TRBD1 matching 9 bases. The CDR3 is made up of 16 amino acids. The junction had 5 bases not matched to a gene; V was cut back by 1 base and J by 1 base. In germline, CDR1 is DFQATT, CDR2 SNEGSKA (reference sequence). The CDR3 protein is CSARGTGVWSNQPQHF. The CDR3 DNA sequence: TGCAGTGCTAGAGGGACAGGGGTTTGGAGCAATCAGCCCCAGCATTTT.

The sample holds many counts of this clonotype. V gene TRBV7-8 combines with J gene TRBJ2-1; D is ambiguous. CDR3 length: 17 amino acids. The germline V gene has CDR1 SGHVS and CDR2 FQNEAQ. V was clipped by 6 bases and J by 0 bases, with 18 bases between them. CDR3 residues: CASSNVLPLDSYNEQFF. The CDR3 DNA reads TGTGCCAGCAGTAACGTGCTTCCATTAGACTCCTACAATGAGCAGTTCTTC.

Many counts were recorded for this clonotype. The chain has TRBV11-2 and TRBJ1-1; no definite D call. Trimming cost V 0 bases and J 4 bases, with 12 bases left between them. The CDR3 is made up of 15 amino acids. The germline CDR1 and CDR2 sequences are SGHAT and FQNNGV. CDR3 amino acids: CASSLDREGFTEAFF. Written as DNA, the CDR3 is TGTGCCAGCAGCTTAGATCGGGAGGGATTCACTGAAGCTTTCTTT.

There are a few counts of this clonotype. V is TRBV21-1 and J is TRBJ1-5; TRBD1 reflects the table's D call only, with no check against the DNA. TRBV21-1 is a documented pseudogene. This CDR3 is 18 amino acids long. Here the CDR3 DNA reads TGTGCCAGCAGCAAATGGCGGCCGGGCAGTCGATTGCGGCAGCCCCAGCATTTT. This sequence encodes CASSKWRPGSRLRQPQHF.

The sample holds many counts of this clonotype. The J gene is TRBJ1-6, the V gene TRBV27; D is ambiguous. V lost 4 bases, J lost 9 bases, and 13 bases lay in between. Germline CDR1 reads MNHEY; CDR2 reads SMNVEV (reference sequence). CDR3 length: 14 residues. The CDR3: CASSSPGVSSPLHF. The CDR3 nucleotides read TGTGCCAGCAGTTCCCCCGGGGTCTCTTCACCCCTCCACTTT.

This clonotype has a count of ten or more. J is TRBJ1-1 and V is TRBV20-1; D gene ambiguous. Trimming removed 2 bases at V and 1 base at J, with 8 bases between. The V gene's germline CDR1 is DFQATT and CDR2 SNEGSKA (reference sequence). The CDR3 is 13 residues long. DNA of the CDR3: TGCAGTGCTAGATATCTGGGGAACACTGAAGCTTTCTTT. Its protein product is CSARYLGNTEAFF.

This clonotype showed up many times. The rearrangement uses TRBV7-2 and TRBJ2-3; D may be TRBD1 (6 bases). The CDR3 has 14 residues. In germline, CDR1 is SGHTA, CDR2 FQGNSA. Trimming cost V 5 bases and J 0 bases, with 9 bases left between them. Here the CDR3 reads CASSRQGSTDTQYF. In DNA, the CDR3 is TGTGCCAGCAGCAGGCAGGGGAGCACAGATACGCAGTATTTT.